Each of the 12 T cell receptor beta chains below was sequenced from the same sample in a study of blood T cell repertoires in COVID-19 (dated by TCRdb to 2018 to 2021). The library was generated by the immunoSEQ multiplex PCR assay. TCRdb re-hosts the immuneACCESS table, in-frame sequences only. Its copies lack some clones; in the studies checked, an unresolved V gene accounts for under half of them, and the cause for the rest is not known. This sample is represented by about 180,000 clones; about 85% of them were singletons. Clones ranked in the top ten supply around 6.2% of the sample. Specimen: PBMCs or T cells enriched from blood (not recorded which). The source of these receptors is a man aged 40-50 years who had recovered from COVID-19.

V gene TRBV20-1 combines with J gene TRBJ2-3; 11 bases match TRBD2. The CDR3 covers 15 residues. Per the germline V gene, CDR1 is DFQATT and CDR2 is SNEGSKA (reference sequence). V gave up 3 bases and J gave up 3 bases; unmatched junction bases: 5. CDR3 protein: CSASKASGRTDTQYF. Here the CDR3 DNA reads TGCAGTGCTAGTAAGGCTAGCGGGAGGACAGATACGCAGTATTTT.

V gene TRBV10-3 combines with J gene TRBJ2-1; possibly TRBD2 for D (5 bases). Germline V gene lookup returns CDR1 ENHRY and CDR2 SYGVKD. V lost 2 bases and J lost 4, with 12 bases in between. CDR3 length: 15 amino acids. The CDR3 loop is CAISEKEGIYNEQFF. The CDR3, as DNA: TGTGCCATCAGTGAGAAAGAGGGCATATACAATGAGCAGTTCTTC.

The rearrangement uses TRBV9 and TRBJ2-1, with 11 bases fitting TRBD2. The length of the CDR3 is 16 residues. Trimming took 4 bases from V and 7 from J; bases not matched to a gene: 10. Germline V gene sequence: CDR1 SGDLS, CDR2 YYNGEE. The CDR3 region has the DNA TGTGCCAGCAGCCCCCGTAGGGCTAGCGGGGGGAATGAGCAGTTCTTC. It specifies CASSPRRASGGNEQFF. Looking up the rest from reference TRBV9 and TRBJ2-1 gives the full variable domain: DSGVTQTPKHLITATGQRVTLRCSPRSGDLSVYWYQQSLDQGLQFLIQYYNGEERAKGNILERFSAQQFPDLHSELNLSSLELGDSALYFCASSPRRASGGNEQFFGPGTRLTVL.

The chain combines TRBV3-1 (or the pseudogene TRBV3-2) with TRBJ1-1; 7 bases are shared with TRBD1. The V and J ends lost 0 bases and 9 bases, in that order; junction bases with no gene match: 1. The CDR3 runs to 12 residues. Germline V CDR1 and CDR2: LGHDT, YNNKEL (reference sequence). CDR3 nucleotide sequence: TGTGCCAGCAGCCAAGAGGGACAGCAAGCTTTCTTT. It codes for CASSQEGQQAFF.

V gene TRBV27 combines with J gene TRBJ1-2; possibly TRBD1 for D (5 bases). Trimming left V 0 bases short and J 8 bases short, with 16 bases between. The CDR3 is made up of 15 amino acids. CDR1 and CDR2 (germline): MNHEY, SMNVEV (reference sequence). CDR3 protein: CASSLSGTAAGGYTF. CDR3 bases: TGTGCCAGCAGTTTATCGGGGACCGCCGCGGGAGGCTACACCTTC.

The chain joins TRBV11-3 to TRBJ1-1; 9 bases are shared with TRBD1. Germline-derived CDR1 and CDR2 are SGHNT and YENEEA. CDR3 size: 16 residues. Losses at the gene ends were 4 bases for V and 8 bases for J; bases not matched to a gene: 14. The CDR3 nucleotides read TGTGCCAGCAGCTCACCACAGGGGGCCCTAGTTTCGGAAGCTTTCTTT. Its translation is CASSSPQGALVSEAFF.

This sequence joins TRBV6-5 and TRBJ1-2; D is unclear. The CDR3 contains 13 residues. Germline loops: CDR1 MNHEY, CDR2 SVGAGI. V was trimmed by 7 bases and J by 4 bases, leaving 13 bases between them. DNA for the CDR3: TGTGCCAGCACTTCCCCTAATATCTATGGCTACACCTTC. Translation: CASTSPNIYGYTF.

The chain uses TRBV15 and TRBJ1-1, with D possibly being TRBD1 (5 bases). Trimming took 0 bases from V and 1 from J, leaving 18 bases between them. Germline CDR1 is LNHNV and CDR2 is YYDKDF (reference sequence). CDR3 length equals 18 residues. CDR3 protein: CATSRERVGPGENTEAFF. The CDR3 DNA reads as TGTGCCACCAGCAGAGAACGCGTGGGGCCGGGAGAGAACACTGAAGCTTTCTTT.

The count of this clone is one. The genes are TRBV1 and TRBJ1-6; TRBD1, the table's D call, was not compared with the DNA. TRBV1 is shown as a pseudogene. This CDR3 contains 15 residues. The CDR3: CTSSQVRGRRSPLHF. As DNA, the CDR3 is TGCACCAGCAGCCAAGTAAGGGGGCGGCGTTCACCCCTCCACTTT.

V gene TRBV10-2 combines with J gene TRBJ1-5; TRBD1 might be the D (6 bases). V lost 3 bases to trimming and J lost 7 bases, with 16 bases between them. The germline gives CDR1 WSHSY, CDR2 SAAADI. This CDR3 has 15 amino acids. In DNA form, the CDR3 reads TGCGCCAGCAGTGACGGGGGGGCTCGGGTCCAGCCCCAGCATTTT. Its translation: CASSDGGARVQPQHF.

V and J are TRBV19 and TRBJ1-6; 7 bases fit TRBD1. CDR3 length: 13 residues. V was clipped by 5 bases and J by 13 bases; unmatched bases: 8. Germline CDR1 and CDR2: LNHDA and SQIVND (reference sequence). The CDR3 reads CASSSTPRGPLHF. The CDR3 DNA sequence: TGTGCCAGTAGTTCAACGCCCAGGGGGCCCCTCCACTTT.

The genes are TRBV11-2 and TRBJ1-1; D possibly corresponds to TRBD1 (6 bases). Trimming left V 4 bases short and J 8 bases short, with 11 bases between. The germline V gene has CDR1 SGHAT and CDR2 FQNNGV. The CDR3 length is 12 residues. Here the CDR3 DNA reads TGTGCCAGCAGCTCCATGGGGACAGAAGCTTTCTTT. This encodes CASSSMGTEAFF.